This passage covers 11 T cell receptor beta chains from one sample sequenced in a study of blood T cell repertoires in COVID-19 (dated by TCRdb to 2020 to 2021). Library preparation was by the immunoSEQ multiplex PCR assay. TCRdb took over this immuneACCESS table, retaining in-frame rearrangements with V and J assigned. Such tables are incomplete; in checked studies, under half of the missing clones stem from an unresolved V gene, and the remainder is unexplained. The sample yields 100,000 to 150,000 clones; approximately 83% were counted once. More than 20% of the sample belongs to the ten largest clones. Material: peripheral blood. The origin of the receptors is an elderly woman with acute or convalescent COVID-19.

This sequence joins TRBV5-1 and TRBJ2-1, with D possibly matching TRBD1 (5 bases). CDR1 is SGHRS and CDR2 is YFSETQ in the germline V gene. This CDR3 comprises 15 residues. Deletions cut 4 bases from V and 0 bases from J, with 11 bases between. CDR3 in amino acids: CASSPQGSSYNEQFF. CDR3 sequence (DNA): TGCGCCAGCAGCCCCCAGGGTAGCTCCTACAATGAGCAGTTCTTC.

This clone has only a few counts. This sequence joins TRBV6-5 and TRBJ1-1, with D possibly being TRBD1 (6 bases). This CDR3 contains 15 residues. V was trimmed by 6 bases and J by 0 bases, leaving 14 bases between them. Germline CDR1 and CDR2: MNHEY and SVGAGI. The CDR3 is CASRYMDSVNTEAFF. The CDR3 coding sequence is TGTGCCAGCAGGTATATGGACAGCGTGAACACTGAAGCTTTCTTT.

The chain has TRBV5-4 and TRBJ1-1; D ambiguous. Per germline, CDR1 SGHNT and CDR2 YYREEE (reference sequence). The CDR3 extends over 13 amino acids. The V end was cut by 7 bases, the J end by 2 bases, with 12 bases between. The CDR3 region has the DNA TGTGCCAGCTTCCCTTTCTCCAACACTGAAGCTTTCTTT. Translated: CASFPFSNTEAFF.

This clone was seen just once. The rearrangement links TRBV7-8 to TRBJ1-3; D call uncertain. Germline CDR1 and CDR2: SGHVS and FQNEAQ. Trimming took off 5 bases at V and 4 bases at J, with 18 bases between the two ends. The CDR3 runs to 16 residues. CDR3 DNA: TGTGCCAGCAGCGTAACGGGGTCCTACCTAGGAAACACCATATATTTT. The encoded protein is CASSVTGSYLGNTIYF.

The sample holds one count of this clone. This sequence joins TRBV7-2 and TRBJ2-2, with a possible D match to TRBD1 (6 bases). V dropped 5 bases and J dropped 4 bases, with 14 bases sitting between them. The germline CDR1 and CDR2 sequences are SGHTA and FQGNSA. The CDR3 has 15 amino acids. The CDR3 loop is CASSITGYSTGELFF. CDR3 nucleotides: TGTGCCAGCAGCATTACAGGGTATTCCACCGGGGAGCTGTTTTTT.

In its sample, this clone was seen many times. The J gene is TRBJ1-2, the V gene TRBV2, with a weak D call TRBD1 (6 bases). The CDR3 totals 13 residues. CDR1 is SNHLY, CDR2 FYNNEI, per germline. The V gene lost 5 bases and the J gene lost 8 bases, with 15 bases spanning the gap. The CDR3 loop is CASSLGGVTGYTF. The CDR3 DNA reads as TGTGCCAGCAGTCTAGGGGGGGTTACGGGCTACACCTTC.

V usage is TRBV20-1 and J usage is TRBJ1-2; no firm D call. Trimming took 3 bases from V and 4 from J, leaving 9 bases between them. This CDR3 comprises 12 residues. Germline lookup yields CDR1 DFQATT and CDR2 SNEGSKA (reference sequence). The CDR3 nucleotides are TGCAGTGCTAGTTCGAGCGGCTATGGCTACACCTTC. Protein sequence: CSASSSGYGYTF.

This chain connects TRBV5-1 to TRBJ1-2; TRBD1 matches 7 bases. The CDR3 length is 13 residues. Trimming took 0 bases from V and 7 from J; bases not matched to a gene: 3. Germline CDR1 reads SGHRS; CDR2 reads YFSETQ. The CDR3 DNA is TGCGCCAGCAGCTTGGGACAGGGTAGTGGCTACACCTTC. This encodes CASSLGQGSGYTF.

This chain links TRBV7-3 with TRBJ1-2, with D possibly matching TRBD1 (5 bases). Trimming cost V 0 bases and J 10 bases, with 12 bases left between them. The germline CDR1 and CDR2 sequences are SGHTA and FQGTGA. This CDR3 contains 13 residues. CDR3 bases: TGTGCCAGCAGCTTAACGGGCAGGGAGGACTACACCTTC. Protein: CASSLTGREDYTF.

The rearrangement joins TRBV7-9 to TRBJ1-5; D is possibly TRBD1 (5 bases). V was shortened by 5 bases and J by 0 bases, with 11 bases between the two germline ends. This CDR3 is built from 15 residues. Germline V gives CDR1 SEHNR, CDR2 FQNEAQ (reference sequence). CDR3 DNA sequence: TGTGCCAGCAGCCCGGGGGGAGGTAGCAATCAGCCCCAGCATTTT. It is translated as CASSPGGGSNQPQHF.

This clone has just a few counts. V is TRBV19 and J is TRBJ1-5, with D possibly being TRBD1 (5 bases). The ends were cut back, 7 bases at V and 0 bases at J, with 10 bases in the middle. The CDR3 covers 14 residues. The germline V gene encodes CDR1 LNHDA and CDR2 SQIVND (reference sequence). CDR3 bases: TGTGCCAGTACTGGGGCGTATAGCAATCAGCCCCAGCATTTT. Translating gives CASTGAYSNQPQHF.